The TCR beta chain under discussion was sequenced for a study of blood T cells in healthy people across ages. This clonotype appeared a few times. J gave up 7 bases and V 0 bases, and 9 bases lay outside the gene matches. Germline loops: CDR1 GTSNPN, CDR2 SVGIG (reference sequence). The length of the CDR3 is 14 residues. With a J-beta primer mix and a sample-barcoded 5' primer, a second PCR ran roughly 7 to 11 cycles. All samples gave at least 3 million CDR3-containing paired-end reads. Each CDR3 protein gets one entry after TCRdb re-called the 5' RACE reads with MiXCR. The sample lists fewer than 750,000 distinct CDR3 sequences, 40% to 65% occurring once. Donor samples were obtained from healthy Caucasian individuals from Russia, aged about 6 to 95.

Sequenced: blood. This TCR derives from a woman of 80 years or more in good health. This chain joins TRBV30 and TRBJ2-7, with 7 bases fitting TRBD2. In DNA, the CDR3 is TGTGCCTGGAGTGTACGGGCGGGAGCGGGAGAGCAGTACTTC. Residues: CAWSVRAGAGEQYF.